These T cell receptor beta chains were read from a single sample in a study of technical replicates of blood from a few donors. Libraries were prepared by immunoSEQ multiplex PCR; TCRdb keeps only in-frame clonotypes and omits some of them. The sample contains 65,000 to 90,000 clones, roughly 93% of which appear only once. Specimen: T cells isolated from PBMCs. These receptors were obtained from a human donor in good health. The CDR3 runs from the conserved cysteine through the conserved F or W. The order of the fields is V gene, D gene, CDR3 length, clone size, J gene, CDR3 protein, CDR3 DNA. D genes are given only for firm matches. Not all rows give a size; the values are once, few, many and, for expanded clones, a class.

TRBV4-1	TRBD2	15	.	TRBJ2-1	CASSQVAGSYNEQFF	TGCGCCAGCAGCCAAGTAGCGGGCTCCTACAATGAGCAGTTCTTC
TRBV5-4	TRBD1	18	few	TRBJ1-1	CASSLAGQGRSARTEAFF	TGTGCCAGCAGCTTGGCGGGACAGGGACGTTCGGCGAGAACTGAAGCTTTCTTT
TRBV23-1	.	13	.	TRBJ2-7	CASTPDKRLEQYF	TGCGCCAGCACCCCGGACAAACGCCTCGAGCAGTACTTC
TRBV9	TRBD1	14	.	TRBJ1-2	CASSADRGRGGYTF	TGTGCCAGCAGCGCCGACAGGGGAAGGGGTGGCTACACCTTC
TRBV6-5	.	14	.	TRBJ1-1	CASSSKQRNTEAFF	TGTGCCAGCAGTTCCAAACAGAGGAACACTGAAGCTTTCTTT
TRBV30	TRBD2	12	once	TRBJ2-5	CAWKREEETQYF	TGTGCCTGGAAACGGGAGGAAGAGACCCAGTACTTC
TRBV5-6	.	12	once	TRBJ2-7	CASSPRGYEQYF	TGTGCCAGCAGCCCACGCGGCTACGAGCAGTACTTC
TRBV14	TRBD1	15	.	TRBJ1-1	CASSQQGARNTEAFF	TGTGCCAGCAGCCAACAGGGGGCGAGGAACACTGAAGCTTTCTTT
TRBV6-1	.	14	.	TRBJ1-2	CASSPYKENYGYTF	TGTGCCAGCAGTCCGTATAAGGAGAACTATGGCTACACCTTC
TRBV18	.	13	.	TRBJ2-7	CASSPPVSYEQYF	TGTGCCAGCTCACCGCCGGTTAGCTACGAGCAGTACTTC
TRBV11-3	.	16	.	TRBJ1-1	CATKLGAGNLNTEAFF	TGTGCCACCAAGCTGGGGGCAGGAAATTTGAACACTGAAGCTTTCTTT
TRBV15	.	21	.	TRBJ1-2	CATSRGRAINQRDGANYGYTF	TGTGCCACCAGCAGAGGAAGGGCCATTAACCAGAGGGATGGAGCTAACTATGGCTACACCTTC
TRBV18	.	13	.	TRBJ2-5	CASSPLGLGTQYF	TGTGCCAGCTCACCCCTTGGACTTGGGACCCAGTACTTC
TRBV7-9	TRBD1	15	.	TRBJ2-5	CASSNRGGFQETQYF	TGTGCCAGCAGCAACAGGGGTGGGTTCCAAGAGACCCAGTACTTC
TRBV6-4	.	13	.	TRBJ2-7	CASSDSILTEQYF	TGTGCCAGCAGTGACTCGATTCTGACAGAGCAGTACTTC
TRBV6-1	.	14	.	TRBJ2-2	CASSEQRYTGELFF	TGTGCCAGCAGTGAACAGCGGTACACCGGGGAGCTGTTTTTT
TRBV2	TRBD1	17	.	TRBJ2-7	CASSPTHRGRLTYEQYF	TGTGCCAGCAGTCCAACCCACAGGGGGCGGTTGACCTACGAGCAGTACTTC
TRBV21-1	.	18	.	TRBJ2-5	CASSGKTGLVGTQETQYF	TGTGCCAGCAGCGGAAAAACTGGACTAGTTGGAACACAAGAGACCCAGTACTTC
TRBV5-1	.	15	.	TRBJ2-5	CASSPIGTSGETQYF	TGCGCCAGCAGTCCCATAGGAACCTCCGGGGAGACCCAGTACTTC
TRBV18	.	15	.	TRBJ2-5	CASSPNSLTLETQYF	TGTGCCAGCTCACCGAACAGCTTAACCTTAGAGACCCAGTACTTC